The rows below give T cell receptor beta chains drawn from one sample of a study of T-cell memory formation after mild COVID-19. One entry per CDR3 protein, called by TCRdb with MiXCR from the 5' RACE reads. Of under 450,000 distinct CDR3 sequences listed, around a quarter were seen once; the top ten hold around 14%. The sample comprised PBMCs or a T cell subset sorted from them (not recorded which). These receptors were collected from an adult woman who had mild COVID-19 (a few samples of this study predate the infection). Cell type and time point are not known. Both conserved end residues are part of each CDR3. The D gene is left open where the match is weak. Some rows have no size entry. The others give once, few or many, or a class for an expanded clone.

CDR3 DNA: TGTGCCAGCAGCCTCGAAGGGGAGGGCGAGCAGTACTTC
CDR3 protein: CASSLEGEGEQYF
clone size: few
D gene: TRBD2
J gene: TRBJ2-7
V gene: TRBV3-1
CDR3 length: 13

CDR3 DNA: TGTGCCAGCTCAAGGGCAGGGGGCAATCAGCCCCAGCATTTT
CDR3 protein: CASSRAGGNQPQHF
clone size: .
D gene: .
J gene: TRBJ1-5
V gene: TRBV18
CDR3 length: 14

CDR3 DNA: TGTGCCAGCAGTGACCTCGTGACCTCCTATAATTCACCCCTCCACTTT
CDR3 protein: CASSDLVTSYNSPLHF
clone size: few
D gene: .
J gene: TRBJ1-6
V gene: TRBV6-5
CDR3 length: 16

CDR3 DNA: TGTGCCAGCAATTTGCCAGGGTATGATGAGCAGTTCTTC
CDR3 protein: CASNLPGYDEQFF
clone size: few
D gene: .
J gene: TRBJ2-1
V gene: TRBV12-3/TRBV12-4
CDR3 length: 13

CDR3 DNA: TGCGCCAGCACCAAAGCGGAGGGAGGGAACAGGGCCGGGGAGCTGTTTTTT
CDR3 protein: CASTKAEGGNRAGELFF
clone size: .
D gene: .
J gene: TRBJ2-2
V gene: TRBV4-1
CDR3 length: 17

CDR3 DNA: TGTGCCAGCAGTTTAGACAACGGGAGGGAGACCCAGTACTTC
CDR3 protein: CASSLDNGRETQYF
clone size: few
D gene: TRBD2
J gene: TRBJ2-5
V gene: TRBV12-3/TRBV12-4
CDR3 length: 14

CDR3 DNA: TGCGCCAGCAGCCGTGGTCGAGGCTCGTCTGGGTGGCAGTATTTT
CDR3 protein: CASSRGRGSSGWQYF
clone size: once
D gene: .
J gene: TRBJ2-3
V gene: TRBV4-3
CDR3 length: 15

CDR3 DNA: TGTGCCAGCAGCGTAGGACTAGTGCCGAGGACCGGGGAGCTGTTTTTT
CDR3 protein: CASSVGLVPRTGELFF
clone size: .
D gene: TRBD2
J gene: TRBJ2-2
V gene: TRBV5-6
CDR3 length: 16

CDR3 DNA: TGCAGCGTTGAGTTCCTGGACAGGAACACCTACAATGAGCAGTTCTTC
CDR3 protein: CSVEFLDRNTYNEQFF
clone size: .
D gene: TRBD1
J gene: TRBJ2-1
V gene: TRBV29-1
CDR3 length: 16

CDR3 DNA: TGCAGTGCTAGAGATTTGGGTGGACTAGCTATGGAGACCCAGTACTTC
CDR3 protein: CSARDLGGLAMETQYF
clone size: .
D gene: TRBD2
J gene: TRBJ2-5
V gene: TRBV20-1
CDR3 length: 16

CDR3 DNA: TGTGCCAGCAGCTTAGGATCCAGCGGAGCAGAGGCCCAGTACTTC
CDR3 protein: CASSLGSSGAEAQYF
clone size: .
D gene: .
J gene: TRBJ2-5
V gene: TRBV11-2
CDR3 length: 15

CDR3 DNA: TGTGCCAGCAGCCCAGGACAGGGGGCGCCGGGCAATCAGCCCCAGCATTTT
CDR3 protein: CASSPGQGAPGNQPQHF
clone size: .
D gene: TRBD1
J gene: TRBJ1-5
V gene: TRBV2
CDR3 length: 17

CDR3 DNA: TGCAGCGTTGCTGGGGGCAAGGATTACGAGCAGTACTTC
CDR3 protein: CSVAGGKDYEQYF
clone size: .
D gene: .
J gene: TRBJ2-7
V gene: TRBV29-1
CDR3 length: 13

CDR3 DNA: TGCAGCGTTGCCGCTCGACAGAAAACCCGAACTTACGAGCAGTACTTC
CDR3 protein: CSVAARQKTRTYEQYF
clone size: few
D gene: .
J gene: TRBJ2-7
V gene: TRBV29-1
CDR3 length: 16

CDR3 DNA: TGCAGTGCGCCAGGACTAGCGGGAGTCGGTGAGCAGTTCTTC
CDR3 protein: CSAPGLAGVGEQFF
clone size: many
D gene: TRBD2
J gene: TRBJ2-1
V gene: TRBV20-1
CDR3 length: 14

CDR3 DNA: TGCAGTGCTAGGCTCTCGCTCAGGGTGAATGAGCAGTTCTTC
CDR3 protein: CSARLSLRVNEQFF
clone size: few
D gene: .
J gene: TRBJ2-1
V gene: TRBV20-1
CDR3 length: 14

CDR3 DNA: TGTGCCTGGAGGGTTCAGGGAATGAACACTGAAGCTTTCTTT
CDR3 protein: CAWRVQGMNTEAFF
clone size: .
D gene: .
J gene: TRBJ1-1
V gene: TRBV30
CDR3 length: 14

CDR3 DNA: TGTGCCAGCAGTTACTATCTGAGGGGGCAGAACTATGGCTACACCTTC
CDR3 protein: CASSYYLRGQNYGYTF
clone size: .
D gene: TRBD1
J gene: TRBJ1-2
V gene: TRBV6-5
CDR3 length: 16

CDR3 DNA: TGCGCCAGCAGCTTTTATTTGTCCACTGAAGCTTTCTTT
CDR3 protein: CASSFYLSTEAFF
clone size: .
D gene: .
J gene: TRBJ1-1
V gene: TRBV5-1
CDR3 length: 13

CDR3 DNA: TGCAGTGCCCTAGGACAGGGCGAAAAACTGTTTTTT
CDR3 protein: CSALGQGEKLFF
clone size: few
D gene: TRBD1
J gene: TRBJ1-4
V gene: TRBV20-1
CDR3 length: 12

CDR3 DNA: TGCGCCAGCAGCCCTGGGGCGGATTATGGTGAAGCTTTCTTT
CDR3 protein: CASSPGADYGEAFF
clone size: few
D gene: .
J gene: TRBJ1-1
V gene: TRBV5-1
CDR3 length: 14

CDR3 DNA: TGTGCCTGGACCCCCGGGACAGGCTTCTACGAGCAGTACTTC
CDR3 protein: CAWTPGTGFYEQYF
clone size: .
D gene: TRBD1
J gene: TRBJ2-7
V gene: TRBV30
CDR3 length: 14

CDR3 DNA: TGTGCCAGCAGTTACCCGAACTTGTGGCGGGAGGGCTACGAGCAGTACTTC
CDR3 protein: CASSYPNLWREGYEQYF
clone size: .
D gene: TRBD2
J gene: TRBJ2-7
V gene: TRBV6-6
CDR3 length: 17

CDR3 DNA: TGTGCCAGTAGTACCACCACGACAGGGCGGTACGAGCAGTACTTC
CDR3 protein: CASSTTTTGRYEQYF
clone size: .
D gene: TRBD1
J gene: TRBJ2-7
V gene: TRBV19
CDR3 length: 15

CDR3 DNA: TGTGCCAGCAGCCAAGGGCGATCTTATAGCGGGACCTACGAGCAGTACTTC
CDR3 protein: CASSQGRSYSGTYEQYF
clone size: .
D gene: TRBD2
J gene: TRBJ2-7
V gene: TRBV4-2
CDR3 length: 17

CDR3 DNA: TGTGCCACCAGTGCTAGGACAGCGTATGGCTACACCTTC
CDR3 protein: CATSARTAYGYTF
clone size: few
D gene: .
J gene: TRBJ1-2
V gene: TRBV24-1
CDR3 length: 13

CDR3 DNA: TGTGCCAGCAGCCGGACACCCTACAATGAGCAGTTCTTC
CDR3 protein: CASSRTPYNEQFF
clone size: few
D gene: .
J gene: TRBJ2-1
V gene: TRBV12-3/TRBV12-4
CDR3 length: 13

CDR3 DNA: TGTGCCAGCAGCTTATCCAGTAGAGAAGCTTTCTTT
CDR3 protein: CASSLSSREAFF
clone size: once
D gene: .
J gene: TRBJ1-1
V gene: TRBV7-8
CDR3 length: 12

CDR3 DNA: TGTGCCAGCAGCTTACGAGGGACAGCTATCATGAACACTGAAGCTTTCTTT
CDR3 protein: CASSLRGTAIMNTEAFF
clone size: .
D gene: TRBD1
J gene: TRBJ1-1
V gene: TRBV7-2
CDR3 length: 17

CDR3 DNA: TGCGCCAGCAGTCAATCTAGGTGGGAGGACAGGGATTATTGGTCCTACGAGCAGTACTTC
CDR3 protein: CASSQSRWEDRDYWSYEQYF
clone size: .
D gene: TRBD1
J gene: TRBJ2-7
V gene: TRBV23-1
CDR3 length: 20

CDR3 DNA: TGCGCCAGCAGCGGACAACCCGGGTCAATCTCTGGAAACACCATATATTTT
CDR3 protein: CASSGQPGSISGNTIYF
clone size: .
D gene: .
J gene: TRBJ1-3
V gene: TRBV5-1
CDR3 length: 17

CDR3 DNA: TGTGCCAGCAGCCCCGCGAAGGGTGAAGCTTTCTTT
CDR3 protein: CASSPAKGEAFF
clone size: .
D gene: .
J gene: TRBJ1-1
V gene: TRBV3-1
CDR3 length: 12

CDR3 DNA: TGTGCCAGCAGCTTCGGACTCGGGCGGACCGGGGAGCTGTTTTTT
CDR3 protein: CASSFGLGRTGELFF
clone size: .
D gene: .
J gene: TRBJ2-2
V gene: TRBV11-2
CDR3 length: 15

CDR3 DNA: TGTGCCAGCAGCTACCGGGACGGAGCCGTTAACTATGGCTACACCTTC
CDR3 protein: CASSYRDGAVNYGYTF
clone size: .
D gene: .
J gene: TRBJ1-2
V gene: TRBV7-9
CDR3 length: 16

CDR3 DNA: TGTGCCTGGAGCCCCTCTGGCCCCGAGCAGTACTTC
CDR3 protein: CAWSPSGPEQYF
clone size: few
D gene: .
J gene: TRBJ2-7
V gene: TRBV30
CDR3 length: 12

CDR3 DNA: TGTGCCATCAGTGACGCAGCTAATTCACCCCTCCACTTT
CDR3 protein: CAISDAANSPLHF
clone size: .
D gene: .
J gene: TRBJ1-6
V gene: TRBV10-3
CDR3 length: 13

CDR3 DNA: TGTGCCAGCCGATCGCCTCTGTCTCCCGGGGAGCTGTTTTTT
CDR3 protein: CASRSPLSPGELFF
clone size: .
D gene: .
J gene: TRBJ2-2
V gene: TRBV7-4
CDR3 length: 14

CDR3 DNA: TGTGCCAGTGCACAGGGGGCCCGATCCCAAGCTTTCTTT
CDR3 protein: CASAQGARSQAFF
clone size: few
D gene: TRBD1
J gene: TRBJ1-1
V gene: TRBV12-3/TRBV12-4
CDR3 length: 13

CDR3 DNA: TGTGCCAGCAGTTTAGCTCTAGAGGGGTACGAGCAGTACTTC
CDR3 protein: CASSLALEGYEQYF
clone size: many
D gene: .
J gene: TRBJ2-7
V gene: TRBV12-3/TRBV12-4
CDR3 length: 14

CDR3 DNA: TGCGCCAGCAGCTTGAAAGGACTGTCCTCTGGAAACACCATATATTTT
CDR3 protein: CASSLKGLSSGNTIYF
clone size: .
D gene: .
J gene: TRBJ1-3
V gene: TRBV5-1
CDR3 length: 16

CDR3 DNA: TGCGCCAGCAGGACCGGGACAGGGGCGGCCGGGGAGCTGTTTTTT
CDR3 protein: CASRTGTGAAGELFF
clone size: .
D gene: TRBD1
J gene: TRBJ2-2
V gene: TRBV5-1
CDR3 length: 15

CDR3 DNA: TGTGCCATCAGTGTTGTACCCTCGGATACGCAGTATTTT
CDR3 protein: CAISVVPSDTQYF
clone size: .
D gene: .
J gene: TRBJ2-3
V gene: TRBV10-3
CDR3 length: 13

CDR3 DNA: TGTGCCAGCAGCTTAGGCCCTCCTGGGACTAGCGGGAGGGTCTCTAGGGAGACCCAGTACTTC
CDR3 protein: CASSLGPPGTSGRVSRETQYF
clone size: .
D gene: TRBD2
J gene: TRBJ2-5
V gene: TRBV7-2
CDR3 length: 21

CDR3 DNA: TGCAGTGCTAGAGATGTCGCGGGGTCCTCCTACAATGAGCAGTTCTTC
CDR3 protein: CSARDVAGSSYNEQFF
clone size: few
D gene: .
J gene: TRBJ2-1
V gene: TRBV20-1
CDR3 length: 16

CDR3 DNA: TGTGCCACCAGCGCGCTAGCGGGAGCGTCCTACGAGAAGTACTTC
CDR3 protein: CATSALAGASYEKYF
clone size: .
D gene: TRBD2
J gene: TRBJ2-7
V gene: TRBV15
CDR3 length: 15

CDR3 DNA: TGTGCCAGCAGCCCAACGGTCCAGGGGGAGACCCAGTACTTC
CDR3 protein: CASSPTVQGETQYF
clone size: few
D gene: .
J gene: TRBJ2-5
V gene: TRBV7-9
CDR3 length: 14